Sequencing of this TCR beta chain was carried out in a study of blood T cell repertoires in COVID-19. Turning to the study itself: Both acute and convalescent COVID-19 samples were obtained from the United States, Italy and Spain. PBMCs, B-cell-depleted T cells, or T cells provided the cDNA or gDNA that made up the material.

The CDR3 consists of 14 residues. Germline CDR1 is SGHRS and CDR2 is YFSETQ. Losses at the gene ends were 4 bases for V and 7 bases for J; bases not matched to a gene: 7. This clone has a single count. Source study methods: Quantification of nucleated cells was approximated via reference gene primer amplification. Sequenced by immunoSEQ multiplex PCR; TCRdb stores in-frame clones only, minus some. Clonal size and the V and J genes are those of that table, whereas D and trimming came from the DNA. The sample has some 30,000 clones; around 85% are singletons. Sequenced material: peripheral blood. This chain uses TRBV5-1 with TRBJ1-5; 8 bases match TRBD1. This clonotype was sampled from a woman over 75 with active or convalescent COVID-19. The CDR3 here is CASSPGQGEQPQHF. In nucleotides, the CDR3 is TGCGCCAGCAGCCCAGGACAGGGCGAACAGCCCCAGCATTTT. The complete variable domain, with remaining parts taken from reference TRBV5-1 and TRBJ1-5, reads KAGVTQTPRYLIKTRGQQVTLSCSPISGHRSVSWYQQTPGQGLQFLFEYFSETQRNKGNFPGRFSGRQFSNSRSEMNVSTLELGDSALYLCASSPGQGEQPQHFGDGTRLSIL.